This T cell receptor beta chain was found in a study of T cell repertoires in cytomegalovirus infection (dated by TCRdb to about 2019). Context from the whole study: Peptide stimulations targeted recently identified HLA-C-restricted CMV epitopes, whose presentation resists viral immunomodulation, together with well-studied HLA-B-restricted epitopes. The HLA type of each donor mattered for the analysis, because public TCR beta signatures pointed to carriage of CMV infection along with the matching HLA type. Results the study describes overall, beyond this receptor: The ex vivo response was dominated by HLA-C-restricted CMV-specific TCR beta clonotypes, which also provided the single most frequent clonotype in two of eight donors. In both this cohort and an independent cohort of several hundred donors, the cumulative frequency of public TCR beta family members distinguished carriers of CMV infection plus the relevant HLA type.

Sequencing was carried out with an Illumina HiSeq 1500. The public reads were run again by TCRdb, first through fastp at Q25 and then through MiXCR, and only productive beta chains were kept. Entries that share a CDR3 protein sequence are merged under the most common genes and DNA. The sample records hundreds of thousands of distinct CDR3 sequences, about 33% of which are singletons. The top ten constitute about a sixth of the sample. The label giving this sample's treatment or condition can be read as: in vitro stimulation with specific CMV peptide epitopes to enrich CMV-specific T cells. Per the germline V gene (reference sequence), MNHEY is the CDR1 and SMNVEV is the CDR2. There are 19 amino acids in the CDR3, from cysteine to phenylalanine inclusive. Left in the record is the CDR3 DNA by itself, 57 bases read in frame from the first base. The germline V and J ends show losses of 1 base and 7 bases respectively, and no gene match explains 17 bases of the junction.

This clonotype was seen a few times. Which antigen it targets is not known. There are no base qualities to consult, and no much larger clone falls within one base. The sequencing here drew on cultured PBMCs, taken from culture after CMV antigen stimulation. The sequence came from a human donor in good health (CMV status not recorded). Some clones in this sample may be carry-over from other donors' samples. The V and J segments used are TRBV27 and TRBJ1-4; TRBD1 aligns with 8 central bases. The CDR3 region: CASSLYWTGTLGRGEKLFF. The DNA sequence is as follows: TGTGCCAGCAGTTTATACTGGACAGGGACTCTCGGAAGAGGTGAAAAACTGTTTTTT.